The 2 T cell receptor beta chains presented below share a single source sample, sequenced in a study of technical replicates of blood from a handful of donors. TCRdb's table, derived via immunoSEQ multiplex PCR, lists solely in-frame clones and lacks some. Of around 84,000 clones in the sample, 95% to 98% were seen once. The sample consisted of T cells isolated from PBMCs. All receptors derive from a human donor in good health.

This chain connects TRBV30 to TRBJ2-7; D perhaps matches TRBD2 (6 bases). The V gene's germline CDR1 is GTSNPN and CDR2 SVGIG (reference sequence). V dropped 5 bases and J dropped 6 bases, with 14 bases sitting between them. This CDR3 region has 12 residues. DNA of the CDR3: TGTGCCTGGTCGATAGCGGCAGGCGAGCAGTACTTC. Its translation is CAWSIAAGEQYF.

CDR3 region: CARASGGGGSMIDEQFF. The CDR3, as DNA: TGCGCCAGGGCTAGCGGGGGGGGCGGTTCAATGATCGACGAGCAGTTCTTC. The V gene is TRBV5-1, the J gene TRBJ2-1; 12 positions agree with TRBD2. The V and J ends lost 8 bases and 10 bases, in that order; junction bases with no gene match: 19. The CDR3 runs 17 residues. Germline assignment: CDR1 SGHRS and CDR2 YFSETQ.